The T cell receptor beta chain under discussion was sequenced for a study of identical twins. A single record per CDR3 protein comes from TCRdb applying MiXCR to the 5' RACE reads. Altogether about 520,000 distinct CDR3 sequences are present, around 20% being singletons, with the ten largest covering 0.75% to 0.95%. This clonotype was detected a few times. Its antigen remains unknown. Notes on the study in general: Twins showed weaker excess sharing in their beta out-of-frame sequences.

Trimming took 5 bases from V and 9 from J, leaving 13 bases between them. This CDR3 has 12 amino acids. Germline-derived CDR1 and CDR2 are LNHNV and YYDKDF (reference sequence). This sample was also put to use in a study of T cells expressing NK-cell markers. That source reports: The eight sequenced donors comprised seven who were HCMV-seropositive and one who was seronegative. Several experiments added an anti-gamma-delta TCR antibody to sort only alpha-beta TCR T cells. Among CD8+ T cells from more than five donors, dominant NKG2C+ clonotypes accounted for roughly 1.0-7.0%.

V usage is TRBV15 and J usage is TRBJ1-1, with D possibly being TRBD1 (5 bases). Source material: CD4+ T cells sorted from blood. The TCR was taken from a woman between 18 and 30 years old in good health. DNA for the CDR3: TGTGCCACCAGCCCGGGGGGAGTTAAAGCTTTCTTT. This codes for CATSPGGVKAFF.